This passage covers 30 T cell receptor beta chains from one sample sequenced in a study of shared clonotypes between healthy human individuals. Here immunoSEQ multiplex PCR was the method, and the copy in TCRdb shows in-frame clones only, minus some. The repertoire holds fewer than 850,000 clones, with roughly 88% as singletons. The sequenced sample was memory CD8+ T cells from PBMCs. Subset described: CD45RO+ cells pooled with CCR7-negative TemRA cells. The receptors shown here come from a man between 18 and 29 years old in good health. Some clones in this sample may be carry-over from other donors' samples.

The chain is built from TRBV7-9 and TRBJ1-2, with D unclear. CDR3 length: 15 residues. CDR1 is SEHNR and CDR2 is FQNEAQ in the germline V gene (reference sequence). V lost 5 bases and J lost 0, with 13 bases in between. In nucleotides, the CDR3 is TGTGCCAGCAGCCCTCAAACATCCCCTAACTATGGCTACACCTTC. The encoded protein is CASSPQTSPNYGYTF.

A single count supports this clone. The rearrangement links TRBV7-9 to TRBJ2-1; 12 bases align to TRBD2. Losses at the gene ends were 5 bases for V and 0 bases for J; bases not matched to a gene: 5. The CDR3 is 17 residues long. CDR1 and CDR2 from the germline V gene are SEHNR and FQNEAQ (reference sequence). As DNA, the CDR3 is TGTGCCAGCAGCGGGGGACTAGCGGGCCGCTCCTACAATGAGCAGTTCTTC. It encodes CASSGGLAGRSYNEQFF.

Only a few counts were recorded for this clone. The chain has TRBV6-6 and TRBJ1-1; D is perhaps TRBD1 (6 bases). This CDR3 region has 14 residues. V gave up 7 bases and J gave up 4 bases, with 16 bases separating them. Germline lookup yields CDR1 MNHNY and CDR2 SVGAGI (reference sequence). CDR3 in DNA: TGTGCCAGCACCGAGGGGGGGAGAATCACTGAAGCTTTCTTT. Translation gives CASTEGGRITEAFF.

The chain uses TRBV13 and TRBJ2-2; no firm D call. Germline V gene sequence: CDR1 PRHDT, CDR2 FYEKMQ (reference sequence). The ends were cut back, 4 bases at V and 3 bases at J, with 12 bases in the middle. The CDR3 spans 15 residues. CDR3 in DNA: TGTGCCAGCAGCTCCTCCCAGGCCTACACCGGGGAGCTGTTTTTT. This sequence encodes CASSSSQAYTGELFF.

The V call is TRBV5-1, the J call TRBJ1-2; weak D call: TRBD1 (5 bases). The length of the CDR3 is 14 residues. Germline CDR1 reads SGHRS; CDR2 reads YFSETQ. The V gene lost 3 bases and the J gene lost 6 bases, with 15 bases spanning the gap. The CDR3 DNA reads TGCGCCAGCAGCTCCGAAGGACACCAAGATGGCTACACCTTC. Residues: CASSSEGHQDGYTF.

The rearrangement joins TRBV7-9 to TRBJ2-6; the D is unclear. The CDR3 spans 18 residues. The germline CDR1 and CDR2 sequences are SEHNR and FQNEAQ (reference sequence). The V end was cut by 0 bases, the J end by 4 bases, with 16 bases between. Here the CDR3 reads CASSLAVVERPGANVLTF. The CDR3 DNA sequence: TGTGCCAGCAGCTTAGCTGTAGTAGAACGTCCGGGGGCCAACGTCCTGACTTTC.

This clone has a single count. The rearrangement links TRBV28 to TRBJ1-5; the D gene is possibly TRBD1 (5 bases). Germline V gene sequence: CDR1 MDHEN, CDR2 SYDVKM. The CDR3 is 15 residues long. V was cut by 3 bases and J by 3 bases, with 12 bases left in between. The CDR3 sequence is CASSLIGATNQPQHF. CDR3 DNA: TGTGCCAGCAGTTTGATTGGGGCCACCAATCAGCCCCAGCATTTT.

J is TRBJ2-1 and V is TRBV27, with D tentatively TRBD1 or TRBD2 (6 bases each). Trimming removed 7 bases from V and 10 bases from J, with 17 bases in between. The CDR3 totals 13 residues. Germline values: CDR1 MNHEY, CDR2 SMNVEV (reference sequence). The CDR3 region has the DNA TGTGCCAGCATGGTGACTAGTCAGGGGGAGCAGTTCTTC. As protein: CASMVTSQGEQFF.

The chain combines TRBV28 with TRBJ1-5; 8 positions agree with TRBD1. J gave up 1 base and V 6 bases, and 11 bases lay outside the gene matches. The CDR3 is made up of 17 amino acids. Germline V gene sequence: CDR1 MDHEN, CDR2 SYDVKM. CDR3 sequence reads: CASSIRQGRFSNQPQHF. CDR3 in DNA: TGTGCCAGCAGCATCCGACAGGGGAGGTTCAGCAATCAGCCCCAGCATTTT. Based on the CDR3 plus reference TRBV28 and TRBJ1-5, the full variable domain is DVKVTQSSRYLVKRTGEKVFLECVQDMDHENMFWYRQDPGLGLRLIYFSYDVKMKEKGDIPEGYSVSREKKERFSLILESASTNQTSMYLCASSIRQGRFSNQPQHFGDGTRLSIL.

This sequence joins TRBV15 and TRBJ2-7; 8 bases line up with TRBD1. Germline V gene sequence: CDR1 LNHNV, CDR2 YYDKDF (reference sequence). CDR3 length equals 13 residues. J lost 6 bases, V lost 3 bases, and 4 bases had no gene match. The CDR3 nucleotides are TGTGCCACCAGCAGCAGGGGGCTAGGCGAGCAGTACTTC. This encodes CATSSRGLGEQYF.

This sequence joins TRBV28 and TRBJ2-5; 7 bases align to TRBD1. After removal of 5 bases from V and 5 bases from J, the junction contained 5 bases not matched to a gene. This CDR3 has 13 amino acids. CDR1 and CDR2 (germline): MDHEN, SYDVKM. The CDR3 coding sequence is TGTGCCAGCAGTACCTACAGGGGTGAGACCCAGTACTTC. The encoded protein is CASSTYRGETQYF.

This chain uses TRBV4-1 with TRBJ2-7; TRBD2 aligns across 8 bases. The CDR3 has 18 amino acids. Germline CDR1 is MGHRA and CDR2 is YSYEKL. Trimming took 2 bases from V and 1 from J; bases not matched to a gene: 13. The CDR3 bases are TGCGCCAGCAGCCAAATCCAACCCGGAGCGGGAGCGTCCTACGAGCAGTACTTC. Protein product: CASSQIQPGAGASYEQYF.

V is TRBV5-4 and J is TRBJ2-1; 8 nucleotides agree with TRBD2. With 2 bases clipped from V and 9 bases from J, the junction kept 13 bases outside the gene matches. The V gene's germline CDR1 is SGHNT and CDR2 YYREEE (reference sequence). This CDR3 region has 16 residues. The chain's CDR3 is CASSFPAPAGVGEQFF. In DNA, the CDR3 is TGTGCCAGCAGCTTCCCGGCTCCAGCGGGAGTGGGTGAGCAGTTCTTC.

This chain joins TRBV27 and TRBJ2-7; D gene uncertain. The CDR3 spans 15 residues. Germline V CDR1 and CDR2: MNHEY, SMNVEV (reference sequence). V gave up 4 bases and J gave up 0 bases, with 13 bases separating them. The CDR3 loop reads CASSSPGAYSYEQYF. CDR3 coding DNA: TGTGCCAGCAGTTCCCCTGGCGCCTACTCCTACGAGCAGTACTTC.

This clone was seen only once. The chain has TRBV5-6 and TRBJ1-1; D not resolved. Looked up from germline, CDR1 is SGHDT and CDR2 is YYEEEE. The CDR3 covers 14 residues. With 2 bases removed from V and 1 base from J, the gap between germline ends came to 9 bases. The CDR3, as DNA: TGTGCCAGCAGCTTCGGAACATCGAACACTGAAGCTTTCTTT. Translated: CASSFGTSNTEAFF.

The sample holds one count of this clone. CDR3 sequence: CSVFGSTGELFF. CDR3 coding DNA: TGCAGCGTTTTCGGGAGCACCGGGGAGCTGTTTTTT. The chain couples TRBV29-1 to TRBJ2-2, with TRBD2 as a possible D gene (6 bases). V lost 5 bases to trimming and J lost 4 bases, with 8 bases between them. This CDR3 contains 12 residues. Germline-derived CDR1 and CDR2 are SQVTM and ANQGSEA.

This sequence joins TRBV6-5 and TRBJ2-7, with TRBD1 as a possible D gene (6 bases). Trimming stripped 2 bases from V and 3 bases from J, with 14 bases between. The CDR3 covers 15 residues. The V gene's germline CDR1 is MNHEY and CDR2 SVGAGI. This CDR3 reads CASSYEPGVSYEQYF. CDR3 nucleotides: TGTGCCAGCAGTTACGAGCCAGGGGTGAGCTACGAGCAGTACTTC.

The chain couples TRBV7-9 to TRBJ1-1; D is possibly TRBD1 (6 bases). The CDR3 extends over 17 amino acids. The germline gives CDR1 SEHNR, CDR2 FQNEAQ (reference sequence). V was clipped by 4 bases and J by 1 base, with 19 bases between them. The CDR3 DNA sequence: TGTGCCAGCAGCTCAACTAAGAAACCGGGACAGAACACTGAAGCTTTCTTT. This codes for CASSSTKKPGQNTEAFF.

Here the CDR3 reads CASSPPYNEQFF. CDR3 DNA: TGCGCCAGCAGCCCCCCTTACAATGAGCAGTTCTTC. The rearrangement uses TRBV4-1 and TRBJ2-1; D is unclear. This CDR3 is built from 12 residues. Between the trimmed V and J ends, which lost 4 bases and 4 bases, there was a span of 5 bases. Germline lookup yields CDR1 MGHRA and CDR2 YSYEKL.

V is TRBV12-5 and J is TRBJ2-7; 8 bases are shared with TRBD2. This CDR3 region has 17 residues. Trimming at V came to 0 bases and at J to 3 bases, leaving 10 bases not matched to a gene. Per the germline V gene, CDR1 is LGHNT and CDR2 is FRNRAP. CDR3 DNA sequence: TGTGCTAGTGGTTTGGTACTGCAATCCGGGGGGGTCTACGAGCAGTACTTC. This codes for CASGLVLQSGGVYEQYF.

This rearrangement joins TRBV28 to TRBJ2-7; TRBD1 agrees at 8 bases. The CDR3 covers 14 residues. V gave up 6 bases and J gave up 6 bases; unmatched junction bases: 10. The V gene's germline CDR1 is MDHEN and CDR2 SYDVKM. CDR3 nucleotides: TGTGCCAGCAGGCCGGACAGGGAGGTGTGCGAGCAGTACTTC. Encoded protein: CASRPDREVCEQYF.

The chain joins TRBV19 to TRBJ1-2; D remains unclear. Trimming took 3 bases from V and 0 from J, leaving 14 bases between them. The germline CDR1 and CDR2 sequences are LNHDA and SQIVND (reference sequence). This CDR3 spans 16 amino acids. The CDR3 nucleotides are TGTGCCAGTAGTATCCTTCCGTTTGGAGCTAACTATGGCTACACCTTC. Amino acids: CASSILPFGANYGYTF. Full variable domain (remainder filled in from reference TRBV19 and TRBJ1-2): DGGITQSPKYLFRKEGQNVTLSCEQNLNHDAMYWYRQDPGQGLRLIYYSQIVNDFQKGDIAEGYSVSREKKESFPLTVTSAQKNPTAFYLCASSILPFGANYGYTFGSGTRLTVV.

This sequence joins TRBV7-2 and TRBJ2-5; 8 nucleotides align to TRBD2. V was pared by 5 bases and J by 5 bases, with 10 bases of the junction left unmatched. The CDR3 extends over 15 amino acids. Per germline, CDR1 SGHTA and CDR2 FQGNSA. The CDR3 here is CASSVVRTSLETQYF. DNA of the CDR3: TGTGCCAGCAGCGTTGTAAGGACTAGCTTGGAGACCCAGTACTTC.

This sequence joins TRBV10-3 and TRBJ1-1; D is perhaps TRBD1 (6 bases). Germline lookup yields CDR1 ENHRY and CDR2 SYGVKD. This CDR3 has 14 amino acids. V lost 6 bases and J lost 2, with 13 bases in between. CDR3 sequence reads: CAISPGHPNTEAFF. In nucleotides, the CDR3 is TGTGCCATCAGCCCGGGACACCCAAACACTGAAGCTTTCTTT.

The chain uses TRBV11-3 and TRBJ2-7; TRBD1 agrees at 9 bases. CDR1 SGHNT and CDR2 YENEEA come from the germline V gene. With V trimmed by 2 bases and J by 5 bases, 7 bases remained unmatched. CDR3 length: 15 residues. The CDR3 nucleotides are TGTGCCAGCAGCTTATCTGCCGGGACAGGGAACGAGCAGTACTTC. Translated, it gives CASSLSAGTGNEQYF.

The V call is TRBV28, the J call TRBJ2-2, with a tentative D call TRBD1 (5 bases). Trimming removed 5 bases from V and 4 bases from J, with 11 bases in between. CDR1 is MDHEN and CDR2 is SYDVKM in the germline V gene. The CDR3 sequence is 14 residues long. The CDR3 bases are TGTGCCAGCAGTGGGGCGTTCAGCACCGGGGAGCTGTTTTTT. Translated, it gives CASSGAFSTGELFF.

As to this clone: Other DNA sequences from this sample encode an identical CDR3 as well. The V and J genes are TRBV9 and TRBJ1-1; the D gene is possibly TRBD1 (6 bases). CDR3 length: 15 amino acids. Germline-derived CDR1 and CDR2 are SGDLS and YYNGEE. V lost 0 bases and J lost 0, with 9 bases in between. The CDR3 DNA sequence: TGTGCCAGCAGCGTAGGGGGGGCGGTGAACACTGAAGCTTTCTTT. It specifies CASSVGGAVNTEAFF.

Concerning this clone itself: Other nucleotide sequences in the sample specify the same CDR3. This chain connects TRBV14 to TRBJ2-7, with 14 bases that match TRBD2. This CDR3 has 15 residues. The V segment lost 3 bases and the J segment 2 bases; nucleotides outside the gene matches: 0. CDR1 is SGHDN and CDR2 is FVKESK in the germline V gene. CDR3 in amino acids: CASSQGLAGAYEQYF. The CDR3 nucleotides are TGTGCCAGCAGCCAGGGACTAGCGGGAGCCTACGAGCAGTACTTC.

V gene TRBV28 combines with J gene TRBJ2-1; 16 bases are shared with TRBD2. The CDR3 covers 15 residues. The J segment lost 4 bases and the V segment lost 6 bases, leaving 0 bases of the junction unmatched. The germline V gene encodes CDR1 MDHEN and CDR2 SYDVKM. CDR3 residues: CASRGLAGGYNEQFF. The CDR3 DNA sequence: TGTGCCAGCAGGGGACTAGCGGGAGGGTACAATGAGCAGTTCTTC.

This rearrangement joins TRBV9 to TRBJ2-5, with D uncertain. The CDR3 is 14 residues long. Germline V gene sequence: CDR1 SGDLS, CDR2 YYNGEE. V was trimmed by 4 bases and J by 5 bases, leaving 15 bases between them. The CDR3 protein is CASSPPSSSETQYF. The CDR3 nucleotides are TGTGCCAGCAGCCCACCCTCTAGTTCGGAGACCCAGTACTTC.